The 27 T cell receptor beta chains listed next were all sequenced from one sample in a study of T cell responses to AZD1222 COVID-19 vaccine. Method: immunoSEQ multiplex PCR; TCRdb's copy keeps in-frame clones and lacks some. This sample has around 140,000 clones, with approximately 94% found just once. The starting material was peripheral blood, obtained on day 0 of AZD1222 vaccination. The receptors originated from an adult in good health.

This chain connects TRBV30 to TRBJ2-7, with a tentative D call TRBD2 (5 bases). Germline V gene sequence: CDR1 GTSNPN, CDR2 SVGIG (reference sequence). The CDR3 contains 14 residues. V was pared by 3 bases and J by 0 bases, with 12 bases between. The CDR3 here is CAWRHPGISYEQYF. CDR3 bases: TGTGCCTGGAGACACCCGGGAATCTCCTACGAGCAGTACTTC. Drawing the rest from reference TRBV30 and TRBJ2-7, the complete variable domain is SQTIHQWPATLVQPVGSPLSLECTVEGTSNPNLYWYRQAAGRGLQLLFYSVGIGQISSEVPQNLSASRPQDRQFILSSKKLLLSDSGFYLCAWRHPGISYEQYFGPGTRLTVT.

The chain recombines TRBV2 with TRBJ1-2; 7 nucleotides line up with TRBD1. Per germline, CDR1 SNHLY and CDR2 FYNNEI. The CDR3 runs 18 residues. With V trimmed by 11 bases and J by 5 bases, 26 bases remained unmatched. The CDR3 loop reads CAGRTFLKDRARRYGYTF. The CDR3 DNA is TGTGCCGGCCGGACCTTTTTGAAAGACAGGGCCCGTAGGTATGGCTACACCTTC. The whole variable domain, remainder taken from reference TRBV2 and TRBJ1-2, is EPEVTQTPSHQVTQMGQEVILRCVPISNHLYFYWYRQILGQKVEFLVSFYNNEISEKSEIFDDQFSVERPDGSNFTLKIRSTKLEDSAMYFCAGRTFLKDRARRYGYTFGSGTRLTVV.

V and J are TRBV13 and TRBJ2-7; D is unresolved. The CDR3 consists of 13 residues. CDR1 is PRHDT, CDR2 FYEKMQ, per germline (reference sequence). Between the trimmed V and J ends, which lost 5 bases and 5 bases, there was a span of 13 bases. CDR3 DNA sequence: TGTGCCAGCAGCACAAAAGATTCGCACGAGCAGTACTTC. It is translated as CASSTKDSHEQYF.

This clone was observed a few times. The CDR3 sequence is CASSDRTARLATNEKLFF. Here the CDR3 DNA reads TGTGCCAGCAGTGACCGGACAGCCAGACTTGCAACTAATGAAAAACTGTTTTTT. The chain uses TRBV28 and TRBJ1-4; a weak D match, TRBD1 (6 bases). V lost 5 bases and J lost 0, with 19 bases in between. This CDR3 contains 18 residues. Germline-derived CDR1 and CDR2 are MDHEN and SYDVKM.

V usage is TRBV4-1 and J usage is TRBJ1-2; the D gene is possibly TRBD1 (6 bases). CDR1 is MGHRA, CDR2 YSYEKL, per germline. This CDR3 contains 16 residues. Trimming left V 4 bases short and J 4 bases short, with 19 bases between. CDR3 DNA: TGCGCCAGCAGCCGGGACACCGATCGTCAACGCTATGGCTACACCTTC. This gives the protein CASSRDTDRQRYGYTF.

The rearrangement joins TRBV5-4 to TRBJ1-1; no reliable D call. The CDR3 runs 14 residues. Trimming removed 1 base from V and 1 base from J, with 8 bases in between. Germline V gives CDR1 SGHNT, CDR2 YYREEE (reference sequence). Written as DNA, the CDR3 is TGTGCCAGCAGCTTGAGTGTAACGAACACTGAAGCTTTCTTT. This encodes CASSLSVTNTEAFF.

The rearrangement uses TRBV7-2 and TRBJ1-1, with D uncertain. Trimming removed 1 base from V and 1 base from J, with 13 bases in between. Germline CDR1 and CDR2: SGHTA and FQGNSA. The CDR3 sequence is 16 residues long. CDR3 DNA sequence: TGTGCCAGCAGCTTAGGAGCCGGTAGATGGAACACTGAAGCTTTCTTT. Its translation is CASSLGAGRWNTEAFF.

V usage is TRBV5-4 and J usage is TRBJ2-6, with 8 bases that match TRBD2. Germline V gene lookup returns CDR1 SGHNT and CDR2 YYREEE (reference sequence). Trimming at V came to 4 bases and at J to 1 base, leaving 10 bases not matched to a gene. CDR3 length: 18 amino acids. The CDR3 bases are TGTGCCAGCAGCCCCACGGGGGGGGGCGCTTCTGGGGCCAACGTCCTGACTTTC. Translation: CASSPTGGGASGANVLTF.

CDR3 DNA sequence: TGTGCCAGCAGTGCCCGATGGGTCGGGGAGATTAGCAATCAGCCCCAGCATTTT. It translates to CASSARWVGEISNQPQHF. The rearrangement uses TRBV27 and TRBJ1-5; D is ambiguous. V gave up 5 bases and J gave up 0 bases, with 20 bases separating them. CDR3 length: 18 residues. Per germline, CDR1 MNHEY and CDR2 SMNVEV (reference sequence).

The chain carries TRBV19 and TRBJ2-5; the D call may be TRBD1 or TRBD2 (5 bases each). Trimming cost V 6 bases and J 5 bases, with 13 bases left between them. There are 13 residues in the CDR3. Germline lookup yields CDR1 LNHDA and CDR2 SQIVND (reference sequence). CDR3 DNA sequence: TGTGCCAGTAGGGGACCGAGCCTCGAGACCCAGTACTTC. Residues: CASRGPSLETQYF.

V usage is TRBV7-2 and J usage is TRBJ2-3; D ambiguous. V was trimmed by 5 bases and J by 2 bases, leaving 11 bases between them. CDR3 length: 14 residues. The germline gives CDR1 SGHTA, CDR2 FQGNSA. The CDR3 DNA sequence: TGTGCCAGCAGCCCCGGTGTTGTCACAGATACGCAGTATTTT. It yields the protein CASSPGVVTDTQYF.

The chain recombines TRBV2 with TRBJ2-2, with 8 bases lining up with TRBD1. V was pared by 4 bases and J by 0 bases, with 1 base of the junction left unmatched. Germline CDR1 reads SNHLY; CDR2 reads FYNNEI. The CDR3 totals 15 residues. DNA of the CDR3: TGTGCCAGCAGTGGACAGGGGCCGAACACCGGGGAGCTGTTTTTT. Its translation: CASSGQGPNTGELFF. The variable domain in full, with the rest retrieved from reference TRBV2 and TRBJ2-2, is EPEVTQTPSHQVTQMGQEVILRCVPISNHLYFYWYRQILGQKVEFLVSFYNNEISEKSEIFDDQFSVERPDGSNFTLKIRSTKLEDSAMYFCASSGQGPNTGELFFGEGSRLTVL.

The CDR3 loop reads CASRDGGRTEAFF. The CDR3 DNA reads as TGTGCCAGCAGGGACGGGGGACGCACTGAAGCTTTCTTT. V is TRBV27 and J is TRBJ1-1; possibly TRBD1 for D (5 bases). The germline gives CDR1 MNHEY, CDR2 SMNVEV (reference sequence). This CDR3 region has 13 residues. V dropped 6 bases and J dropped 4 bases, with 12 bases sitting between them.

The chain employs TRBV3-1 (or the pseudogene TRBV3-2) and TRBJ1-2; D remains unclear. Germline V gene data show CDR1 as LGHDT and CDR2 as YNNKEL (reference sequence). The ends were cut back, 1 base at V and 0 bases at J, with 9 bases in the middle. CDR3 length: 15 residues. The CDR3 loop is CASSQGNRANYGYTF. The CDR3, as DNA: TGTGCCAGCAGCCAAGGTAACAGAGCTAACTATGGCTACACCTTC.

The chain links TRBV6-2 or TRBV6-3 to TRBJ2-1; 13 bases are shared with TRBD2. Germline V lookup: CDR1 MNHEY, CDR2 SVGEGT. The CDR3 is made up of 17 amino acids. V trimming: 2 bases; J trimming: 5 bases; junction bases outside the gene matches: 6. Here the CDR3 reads CASSYRGTSGIDNEQFF. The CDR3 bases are TGTGCCAGCAGTTACCGTGGGACTAGCGGGATTGACAATGAGCAGTTCTTC.

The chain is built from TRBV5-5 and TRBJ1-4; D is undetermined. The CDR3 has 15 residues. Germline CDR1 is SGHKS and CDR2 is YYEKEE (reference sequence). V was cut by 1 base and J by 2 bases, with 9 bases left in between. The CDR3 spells CASSLIGGTNEKLFF. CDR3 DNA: TGTGCCAGCAGCTTGATAGGTGGCACTAATGAAAAACTGTTTTTT.

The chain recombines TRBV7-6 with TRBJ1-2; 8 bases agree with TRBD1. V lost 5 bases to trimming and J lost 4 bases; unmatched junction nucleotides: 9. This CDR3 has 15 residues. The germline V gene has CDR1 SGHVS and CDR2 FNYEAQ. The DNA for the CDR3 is TGTGCCAGCAGCCCCTCCGAAACAGGGGGCTATGGCTACACCTTC. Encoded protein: CASSPSETGGYGYTF.

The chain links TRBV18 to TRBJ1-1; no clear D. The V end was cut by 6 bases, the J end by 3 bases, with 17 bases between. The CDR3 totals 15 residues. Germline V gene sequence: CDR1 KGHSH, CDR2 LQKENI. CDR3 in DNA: TGTGCCAGCTCTACCACGGCGGGGATCCACACTGAAGCTTTCTTT. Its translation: CASSTTAGIHTEAFF.

In DNA, the CDR3 is TGTGCCAGCACATCCCGGGATTTATATGGCTACACCTTC. Its translation: CASTSRDLYGYTF. The V and J genes are TRBV12-3 or TRBV12-4 and TRBJ1-2, with no clear D. V was clipped by 7 bases and J by 5 bases, with 14 bases between them. This CDR3 region has 13 residues.

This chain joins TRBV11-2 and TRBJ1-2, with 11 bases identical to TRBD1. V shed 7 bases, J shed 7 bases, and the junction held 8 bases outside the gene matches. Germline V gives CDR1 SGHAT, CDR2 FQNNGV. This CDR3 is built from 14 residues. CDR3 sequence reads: CASTPGTGGFGYTF. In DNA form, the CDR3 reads TGTGCCAGCACCCCCGGGACAGGGGGATTTGGCTACACCTTC.

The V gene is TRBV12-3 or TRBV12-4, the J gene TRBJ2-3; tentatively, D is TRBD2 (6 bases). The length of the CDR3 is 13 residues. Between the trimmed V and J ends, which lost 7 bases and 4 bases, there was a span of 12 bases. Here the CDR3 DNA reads TGTGCCAGCATCTCTAGCGACTCAGATACGCAGTATTTT. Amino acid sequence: CASISSDSDTQYF.

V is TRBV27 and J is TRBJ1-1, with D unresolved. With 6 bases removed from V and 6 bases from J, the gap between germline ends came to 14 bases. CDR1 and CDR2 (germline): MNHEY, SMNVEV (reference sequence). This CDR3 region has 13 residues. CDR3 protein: CASRYSLSPEAFF. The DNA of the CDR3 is TGTGCCAGCAGATATAGTCTAAGCCCTGAAGCTTTCTTT.

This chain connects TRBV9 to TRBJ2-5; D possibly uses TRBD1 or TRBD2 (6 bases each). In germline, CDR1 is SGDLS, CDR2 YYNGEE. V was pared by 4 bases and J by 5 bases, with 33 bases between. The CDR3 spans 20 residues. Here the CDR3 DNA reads TGTGCCAGCAGCCCCCGTCAGGGCTTGGAGGGGGGCCCCTCTCCGGAGACCCAGTACTTC. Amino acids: CASSPRQGLEGGPSPETQYF.

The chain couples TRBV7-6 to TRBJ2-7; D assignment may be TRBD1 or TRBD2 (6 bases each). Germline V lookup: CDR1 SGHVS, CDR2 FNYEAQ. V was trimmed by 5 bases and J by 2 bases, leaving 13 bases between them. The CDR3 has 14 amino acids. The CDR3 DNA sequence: TGTGCCAGCAGCCCCGGGGGCCGCGCCTACGAGCAGTACTTC. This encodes CASSPGGRAYEQYF.

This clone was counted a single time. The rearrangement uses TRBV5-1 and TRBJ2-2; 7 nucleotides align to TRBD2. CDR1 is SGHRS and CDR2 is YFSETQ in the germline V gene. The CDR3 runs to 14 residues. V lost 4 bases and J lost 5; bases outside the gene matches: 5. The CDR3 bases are TGCGCCAGCAGCCGCCCCGGGGGGACCGGGGAGCTGTTTTTT. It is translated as CASSRPGGTGELFF.

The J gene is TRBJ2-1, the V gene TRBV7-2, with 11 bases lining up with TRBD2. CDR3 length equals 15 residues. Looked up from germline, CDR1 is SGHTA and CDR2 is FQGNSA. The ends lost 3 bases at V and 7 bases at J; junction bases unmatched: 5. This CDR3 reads CASSFRLAGRNEQFF. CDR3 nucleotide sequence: TGTGCCAGCAGCTTCCGACTAGCGGGACGGAATGAGCAGTTCTTC.

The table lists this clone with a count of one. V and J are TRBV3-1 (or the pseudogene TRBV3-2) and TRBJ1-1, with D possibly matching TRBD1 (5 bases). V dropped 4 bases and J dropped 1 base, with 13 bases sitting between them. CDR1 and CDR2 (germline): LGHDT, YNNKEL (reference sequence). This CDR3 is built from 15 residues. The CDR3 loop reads CASSPFGGANTEAFF. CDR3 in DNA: TGTGCCAGCAGCCCTTTTGGAGGGGCGAACACTGAAGCTTTCTTT.